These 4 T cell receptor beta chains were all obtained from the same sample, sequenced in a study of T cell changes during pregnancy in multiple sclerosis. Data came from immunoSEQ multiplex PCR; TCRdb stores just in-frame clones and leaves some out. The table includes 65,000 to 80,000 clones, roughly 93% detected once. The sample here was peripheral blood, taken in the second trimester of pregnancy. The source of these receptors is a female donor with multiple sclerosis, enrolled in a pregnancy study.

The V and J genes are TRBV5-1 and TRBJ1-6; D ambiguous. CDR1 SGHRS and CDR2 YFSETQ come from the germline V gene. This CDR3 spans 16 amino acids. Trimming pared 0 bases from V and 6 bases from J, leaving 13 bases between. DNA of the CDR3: TGCGCCAGCAGCTTGGAACAGAGTCCCGGTAATTCACCCCTCCACTTT. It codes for CASSLEQSPGNSPLHF.

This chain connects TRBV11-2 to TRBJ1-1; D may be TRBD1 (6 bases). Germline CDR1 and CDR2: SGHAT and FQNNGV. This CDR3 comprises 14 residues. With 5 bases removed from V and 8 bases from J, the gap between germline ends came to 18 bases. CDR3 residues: CASSATRDNEEAFF. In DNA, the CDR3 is TGTGCCAGCAGCGCCACCCGGGACAATGAGGAAGCTTTCTTT. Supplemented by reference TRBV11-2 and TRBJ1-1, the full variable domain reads EAGVAQSPRYKIIEKRQSVAFWCNPISGHATLYWYQQILGQGPKLLIQFQNNGVVDDSQLPKDRFSAERLKGVDSTLKIQPAKLEDSAVYLCASSATRDNEEAFFGQGTRLTVV.

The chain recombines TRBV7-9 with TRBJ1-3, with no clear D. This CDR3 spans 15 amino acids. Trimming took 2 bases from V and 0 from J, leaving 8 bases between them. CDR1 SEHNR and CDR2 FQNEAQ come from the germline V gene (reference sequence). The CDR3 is CASSLLVDSGNTIYF. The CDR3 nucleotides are TGTGCCAGCAGCTTATTGGTAGACTCTGGAAACACCATATATTTT.

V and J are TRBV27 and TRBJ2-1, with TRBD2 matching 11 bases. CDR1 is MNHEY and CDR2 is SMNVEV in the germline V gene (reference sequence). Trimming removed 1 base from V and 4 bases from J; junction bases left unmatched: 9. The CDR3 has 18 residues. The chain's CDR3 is CASSLWGSGGAGYNEQFF. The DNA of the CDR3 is TGTGCCAGCAGTTTATGGGGTAGCGGGGGGGCCGGGTACAATGAGCAGTTCTTC.